This TCR beta chain was sequenced during a study of blood T cell repertoires in COVID-19 (dated by TCRdb to between 2020 and 2021). About the investigation overall: Samples covering the acute and convalescent phases of COVID-19 were provided by collaborators in the United States, Italy and Spain. The sample metadata nearly always contained a de-identified subject ID, COVID-19 status, age in years and sex. Samples were obtained from the ongoing ImmuneRACE study (first 160 participants) and from some 1,200 subjects provided by 6 global collaborators. The repertoires were released in a freely available public database intended as a resource for research on the immune response to SARS-CoV-2. Where available, HLA class I and class II types were taken from metadata supplied by the sample provider and were not determined by assay-based typing. The material from the prospective study consisted of cDNA or gDNA derived from T cells, B-cell-depleted T cells, or PBMCs. Deeply sampled blood TCRbeta repertoires from subjects exposed to, actively infected with, or recovered from COVID-19 were included in the dataset. The study at large found these results: The quantity of clinical and demographic metadata differed by source and by participant and was supplied without curation.

In Seattle, one collaborating source enrolled patients while the infection was active and tracked those patients longitudinally over the course of disease. Collaborating institutions collected whole blood in K2EDTA tubes following their own protocols. For TCRbeta analysis, collaborators shipped samples in one of three forms: frozen whole blood, isolated PBMCs, or DNA extracted from either of those sample types. As concerns this clone: Its antigen remains undetermined. Nothing much larger sits one base from this clone, and base qualities are not available.

The immunoSEQ Assay, a bias-controlled multiplex PCR, was used to amplify TCRbeta CDR3 regions from genomic DNA. Per the original workflow: The number of nucleated cells in each sample was estimated by amplification of reference gene primers within the assay. To quantify the absolute abundance of each unique TCRbeta CDR3 rearrangement, sequence reads were collapsed and filtered. For each sample, productive Simpson clonality was calculated by taking the square root of Simpson's diversity index across productive rearrangements. Here the immuneACCESS table is served through TCRdb, limited to in-frame sequences with V and J called. Missing clones are a known gap in these copies; in checked studies unresolved V genes cover under half, and the rest lacks a known reason. D and trimming were read from the DNA, whereas the V and J calls and clone size are those reported in that table. This sample gives a few hundred thousand clones in total; roughly 88% of them show up just once. 15% to 20% of the sample belongs to the ten largest clones.

What was sequenced was peripheral blood. The TCR originated in a man aged 45-65 years with COVID-19, enrolled during active disease.

The CDR3 region: CASSPRLAEHTGELFF. The DNA sequence is as follows: TGTGCCAGCAGCCCTAGACTAGCGGAGCACACCGGGGAGCTGTTTTTT. The chain is assembled from TRBV11-3 and TRBJ2-2; the junction holds 9 bases that match TRBD2. CDR3 length: 16 amino acids, cysteine to phenylalanine. Of the read, only the CDR3 DNA is kept; its 48 bases are in frame from base 1. In the germline V gene, CDR1 corresponds to SGHNT and CDR2 to YENEEA. Trimming takes 5 bases off V and 3 bases off J; junction bases not matched to a gene: 7. Supplemented by the reference TRBV11-3 and TRBJ2-2 proteins around the CDR3, the complete variable domain is EAGVVQSPRYKIIEKKQPVAFWCNPISGHNTLYWYLQNLGQGPELLIRYENEEAVDDSQLPKDRFSAERLKGVDSTLKIQPAELGDSAVYLCASSPRLAEHTGELFFGEGSRLTVL.